This T cell receptor (beta chain) was obtained from a study of T cell clonality in common variable immunodeficiency. Sequenced by immunoSEQ multiplex PCR; TCRdb stores in-frame clones only, minus some. This repertoire lists 40,000 to 65,000 clones without singletons; roughly 3.4% sits in the top ten. Notes on the study in general: Fewer TCRbeta clones were shared among CVID subjects than controls. Repertoire-complication correlations in CVID were limited by patient heterogeneity. Fewer deletions and N-nucleotide insertions were reportedly seen in common variable immunodeficiency TCR beta sequences.

V was pared by 7 bases and J by 1 base, with 10 bases between. This CDR3 has 13 residues. The V gene's germline CDR1 is LNHDA and CDR2 SQIVND (reference sequence). This clone was picked up many times. The antigen remains unidentified. The CDR3 end is not reached by the read, which stops 3 residues before it; the germline J gene fills it in. This TCR was sampled from a person aged 18 to 69 in good health. The material sequenced was peripheral blood mononuclear cells. This rearrangement joins TRBV19 to TRBJ1-1, with D unresolved. CDR3 protein: CASTRVGNTEAFF. The sequenced CDR3 bases are TGTGCCAGTACCCGGGTCGGGAACACTGAA.